This T cell receptor beta chain was retrieved from a study of control samples from healthy donors and cancer patients. A remark on this clone: At the DNA level, this CDR3 is encoded by other sequences in the same sample as well.

The CDR3 totals 11 residues. Germline CDR1 and CDR2: MNHEY and SMNVEV (reference sequence). Deletions cut 2 bases from V and 6 bases from J, with 2 bases between. The method was immunoSEQ multiplex PCR; TCRdb's version includes in-frame clones alone and lacks a portion of them. The sample lists some 100,000 clones; 75% to 90% were seen once. Input material: blood. V and J are TRBV27 and TRBJ2-1; D gene ambiguous. The TCR sequence derives from a man aged 25 to 45 in good health. CDR3 loop: CASSLGNEQFF. DNA for the CDR3: TGTGCCAGCAGTTTAGGCAATGAGCAGTTCTTC.